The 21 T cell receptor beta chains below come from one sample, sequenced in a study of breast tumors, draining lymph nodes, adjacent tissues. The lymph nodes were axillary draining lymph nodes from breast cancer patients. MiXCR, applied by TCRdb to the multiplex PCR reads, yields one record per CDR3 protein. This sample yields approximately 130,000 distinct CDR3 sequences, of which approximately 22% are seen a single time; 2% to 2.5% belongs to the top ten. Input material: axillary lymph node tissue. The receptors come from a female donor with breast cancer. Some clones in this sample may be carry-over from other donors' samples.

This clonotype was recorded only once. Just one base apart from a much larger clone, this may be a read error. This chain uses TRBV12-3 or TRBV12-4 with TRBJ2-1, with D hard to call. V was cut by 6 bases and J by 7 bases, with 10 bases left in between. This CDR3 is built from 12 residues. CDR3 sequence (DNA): TGTGCCAGCAGCTCCGAATGGAATGAGCAGTTCTTC. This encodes CASSSEWNEQFF.

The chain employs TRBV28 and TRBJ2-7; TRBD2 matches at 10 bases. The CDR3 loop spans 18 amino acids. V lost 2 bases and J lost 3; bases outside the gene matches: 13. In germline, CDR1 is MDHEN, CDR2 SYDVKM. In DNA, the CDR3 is TGTGCCAGCAGTTTAACCTCAAACGGACTAGCGGACCTCTACGAGCAGTACTTC. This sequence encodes CASSLTSNGLADLYEQYF.

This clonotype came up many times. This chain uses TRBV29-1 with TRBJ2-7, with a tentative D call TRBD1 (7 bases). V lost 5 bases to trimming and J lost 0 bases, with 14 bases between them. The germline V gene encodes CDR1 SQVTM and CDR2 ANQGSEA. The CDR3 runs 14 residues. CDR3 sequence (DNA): TGCAGCGTTTTGACAGGGAGGCCCTCCTACGAGCAGTACTTC. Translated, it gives CSVLTGRPSYEQYF.

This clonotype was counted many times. CDR3 nucleotides: TGTGCCAGCAGCCCCGGCCGGGACAGGGCCTACGAGCAGTACTTC. This codes for CASSPGRDRAYEQYF. The J gene is TRBJ2-7, the V gene TRBV11-2, with 9 bases lining up with TRBD1. The CDR3 extends over 15 amino acids. V trimming: 5 bases; J trimming: 2 bases; junction bases outside the gene matches: 7. Germline loops: CDR1 SGHAT, CDR2 FQNNGV. The whole variable domain, remainder taken from reference TRBV11-2 and TRBJ2-7, is EAGVAQSPRYKIIEKRQSVAFWCNPISGHATLYWYQQILGQGPKLLIQFQNNGVVDDSQLPKDRFSAERLKGVDSTLKIQPAKLEDSAVYLCASSPGRDRAYEQYFGPGTRLTVT.

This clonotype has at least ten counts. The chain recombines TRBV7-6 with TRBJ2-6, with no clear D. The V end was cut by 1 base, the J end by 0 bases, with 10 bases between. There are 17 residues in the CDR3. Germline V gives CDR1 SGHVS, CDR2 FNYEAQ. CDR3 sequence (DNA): TGTGCCAGCAGCTTAGGGCAGGCTAGCTCTGGGGCCAACGTCCTGACTTTC. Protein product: CASSLGQASSGANVLTF.

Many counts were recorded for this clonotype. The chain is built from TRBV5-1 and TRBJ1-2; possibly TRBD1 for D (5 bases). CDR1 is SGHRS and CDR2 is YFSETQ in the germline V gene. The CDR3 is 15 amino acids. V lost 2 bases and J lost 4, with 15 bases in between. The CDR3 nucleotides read TGCGCCAGCAGCTTAACCCTTGGGGGACCCTATGGCTACACCTTC. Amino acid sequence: CASSLTLGGPYGYTF.

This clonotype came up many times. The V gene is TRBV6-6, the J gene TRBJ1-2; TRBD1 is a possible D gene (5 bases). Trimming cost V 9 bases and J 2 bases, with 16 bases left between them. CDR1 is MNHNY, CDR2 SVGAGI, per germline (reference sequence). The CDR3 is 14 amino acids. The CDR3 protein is CASRRGQGNYGYTF. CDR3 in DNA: TGTGCCAGTCGGAGGGGTCAGGGAAACTATGGCTACACCTTC.

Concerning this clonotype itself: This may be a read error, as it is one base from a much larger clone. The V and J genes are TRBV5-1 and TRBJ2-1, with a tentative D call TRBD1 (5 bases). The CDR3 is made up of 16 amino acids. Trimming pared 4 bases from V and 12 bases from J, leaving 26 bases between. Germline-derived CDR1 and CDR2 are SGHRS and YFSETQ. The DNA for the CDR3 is TGCGCCAGCAGCCCGACGCGCGAAAGGGGCAGTTCTGGGCAGTTCTTC. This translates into CASSPTRERGSSGQFF. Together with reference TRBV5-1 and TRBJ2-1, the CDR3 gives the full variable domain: KAGVTQTPRYLIKTRGQQVTLSCSPISGHRSVSWYQQTPGQGLQFLFEYFSETQRNKGNFPGRFSGRQFSNSRSEMNVSTLELGDSALYLCASSPTRERGSSGQFFGPGTRLTVL.

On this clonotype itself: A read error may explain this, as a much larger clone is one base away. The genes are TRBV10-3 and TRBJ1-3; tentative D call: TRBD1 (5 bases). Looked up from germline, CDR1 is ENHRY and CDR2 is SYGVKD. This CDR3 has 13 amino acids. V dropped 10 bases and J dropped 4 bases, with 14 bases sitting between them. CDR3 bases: TGTGCCACCTCATGGGGCGTGGGAAACACCATATATTTT. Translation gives CATSWGVGNTIYF.

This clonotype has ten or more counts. CDR3 in amino acids: CASSATGRDEQFF. The CDR3, as DNA: TGTGCCAGTAGTGCGACAGGCAGGGATGAGCAGTTCTTC. This chain joins TRBV19 and TRBJ2-1, with D tentatively TRBD1 (6 bases). The CDR3 is 13 residues long. The ends were cut back, 5 bases at V and 8 bases at J, with 13 bases in the middle. CDR1 is LNHDA, CDR2 SQIVND, per germline (reference sequence).

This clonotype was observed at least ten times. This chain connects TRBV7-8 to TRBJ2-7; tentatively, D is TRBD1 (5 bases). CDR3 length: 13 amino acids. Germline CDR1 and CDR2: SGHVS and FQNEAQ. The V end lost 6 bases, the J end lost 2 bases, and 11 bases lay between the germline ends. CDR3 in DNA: TGTGCCAGCAGTCCAGGGCCCACCTACGAGCAGTACTTC. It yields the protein CASSPGPTYEQYF.

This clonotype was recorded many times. The chain's CDR3 is CASSQSSYEQYF. In DNA form, the CDR3 reads TGTGCCAGCAGCCAAAGTTCCTACGAGCAGTACTTC. The rearrangement joins TRBV14 to TRBJ2-7; no definite D call. This CDR3 comprises 12 residues. V lost 2 bases and J lost 1, with 3 bases in between. CDR1 is SGHDN and CDR2 is FVKESK in the germline V gene.

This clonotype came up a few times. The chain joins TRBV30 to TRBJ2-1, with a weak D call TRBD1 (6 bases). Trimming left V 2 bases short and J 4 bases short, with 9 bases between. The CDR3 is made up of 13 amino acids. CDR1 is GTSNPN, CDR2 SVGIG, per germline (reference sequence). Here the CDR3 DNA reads TGTGCCTGGAGTCAACAGGGTTACAATGAGCAGTTCTTC. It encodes CAWSQQGYNEQFF. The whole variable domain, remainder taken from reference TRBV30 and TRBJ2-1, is SQTIHQWPATLVQPVGSPLSLECTVEGTSNPNLYWYRQAAGRGLQLLFYSVGIGQISSEVPQNLSASRPQDRQFILSSKKLLLSDSGFYLCAWSQQGYNEQFFGPGTRLTVL.

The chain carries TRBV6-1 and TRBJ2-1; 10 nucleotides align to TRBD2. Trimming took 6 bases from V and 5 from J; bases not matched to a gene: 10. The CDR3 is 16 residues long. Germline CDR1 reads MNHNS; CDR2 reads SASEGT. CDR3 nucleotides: TGTGCCAGCAGGGAAAGAAGCGGGAGGGGCCACAATGAGCAGTTCTTC. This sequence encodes CASRERSGRGHNEQFF.

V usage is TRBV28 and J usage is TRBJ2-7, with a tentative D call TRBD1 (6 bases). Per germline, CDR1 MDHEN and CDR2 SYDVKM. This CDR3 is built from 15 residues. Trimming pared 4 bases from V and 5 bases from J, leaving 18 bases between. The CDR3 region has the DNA TGTGCCAGCAGTTCCCCGGGGCAGGGGTGGAACGAGCAGTACTTC. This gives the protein CASSSPGQGWNEQYF.

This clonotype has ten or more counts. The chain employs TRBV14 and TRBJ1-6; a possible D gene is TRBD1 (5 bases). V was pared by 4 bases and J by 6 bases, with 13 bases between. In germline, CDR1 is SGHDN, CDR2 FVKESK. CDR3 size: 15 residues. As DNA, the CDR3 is TGTGCCAGCAGCCCAGTAAGGGGTAGTAATTCACCCCTCCACTTT. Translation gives CASSPVRGSNSPLHF.

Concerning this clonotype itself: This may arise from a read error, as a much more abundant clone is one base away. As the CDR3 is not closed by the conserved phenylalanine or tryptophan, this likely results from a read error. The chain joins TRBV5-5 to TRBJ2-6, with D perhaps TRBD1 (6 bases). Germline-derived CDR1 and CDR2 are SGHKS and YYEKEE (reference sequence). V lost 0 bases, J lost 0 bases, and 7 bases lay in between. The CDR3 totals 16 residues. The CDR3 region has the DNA TGTGCCAGCAGCTTGGTAGGGGGCTCTGGGGCCAACGTCCTGACTCTC. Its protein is CASSLVGGSGANVLTL.

CDR3 loop: CASSLQGERTDTQYF. As DNA, the CDR3 is TGTGCCAGCAGTCTGCAGGGGGAGCGTACAGATACGCAGTATTTT. This chain connects TRBV28 to TRBJ2-3, with 7 bases aligning to TRBD1. V trimming: 5 bases; J trimming: 3 bases; junction bases outside the gene matches: 8. This CDR3 is 15 amino acids long. Germline V gives CDR1 MDHEN, CDR2 SYDVKM.

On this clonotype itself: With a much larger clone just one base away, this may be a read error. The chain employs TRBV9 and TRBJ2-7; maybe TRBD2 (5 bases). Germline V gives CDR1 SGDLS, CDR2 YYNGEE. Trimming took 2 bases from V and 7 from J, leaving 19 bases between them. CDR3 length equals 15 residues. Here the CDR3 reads CASSVSGSLYNEQYF. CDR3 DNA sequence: TGTGCCAGCAGCGTGTCTGGGAGCCTCTACAATGAGCAGTACTTC.

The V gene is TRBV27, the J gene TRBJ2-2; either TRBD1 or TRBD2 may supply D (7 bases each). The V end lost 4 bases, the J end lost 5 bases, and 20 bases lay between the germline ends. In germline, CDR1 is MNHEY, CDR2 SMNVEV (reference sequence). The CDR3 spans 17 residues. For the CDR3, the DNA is TGTGCCAGCAGTTCCACTATGACAGGGAGGGAAACCGGGGAGCTGTTTTTT. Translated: CASSSTMTGRETGELFF.

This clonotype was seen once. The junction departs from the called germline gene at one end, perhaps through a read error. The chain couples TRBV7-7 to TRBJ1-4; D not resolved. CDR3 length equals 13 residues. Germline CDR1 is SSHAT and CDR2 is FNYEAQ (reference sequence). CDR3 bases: TGTGCTAGCAGTCGAGACTGGAATGAAAAACTGTTTTTT. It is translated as CASSRDWNEKLFF.